This TCR beta chain was profiled in a study of CD8+ T cells in alopecia areata. Findings of the study overall: Compared with normal scalp, lesional scalp had higher clonality and more expanded CD8+ clones.

The sequencing template was cDNA reverse transcribed from extracted RNA. Sequenced by immunoSEQ multiplex PCR; TCRdb stores in-frame clones only, minus some. The table records 110,000 to 150,000 clones, about three fifths of them present only once. In regard to this clone: Its specificity is unknown.

The sequencing used CD4+ T cells sorted from blood, collected at week 0. The sequence was obtained from a human donor with alopecia areata.

The CDR3 bases are TGTGCCAGCAGTTACTCAGCGGGGGGGCATTCAGATACGCAGTATTTT. Residues: CASSYSAGGHSDTQYF. The chain joins TRBV6-5 to TRBJ2-3, with 10 bases that match TRBD2. The length of the CDR3 is 16 residues. The junction had 4 bases not matched to a gene; V was cut back by 0 bases and J by 4 bases. Germline V CDR1 and CDR2: MNHEY, SVGAGI.